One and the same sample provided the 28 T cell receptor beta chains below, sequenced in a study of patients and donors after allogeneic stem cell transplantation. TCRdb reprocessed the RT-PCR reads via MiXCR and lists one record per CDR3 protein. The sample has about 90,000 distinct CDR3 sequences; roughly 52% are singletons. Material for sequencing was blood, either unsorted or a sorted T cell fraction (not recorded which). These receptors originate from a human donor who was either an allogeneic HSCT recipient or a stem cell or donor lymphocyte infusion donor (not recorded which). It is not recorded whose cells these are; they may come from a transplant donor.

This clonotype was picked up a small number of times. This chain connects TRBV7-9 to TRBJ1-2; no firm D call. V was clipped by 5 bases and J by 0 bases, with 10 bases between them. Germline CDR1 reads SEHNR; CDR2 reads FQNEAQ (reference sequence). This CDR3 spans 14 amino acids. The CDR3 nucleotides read TGTGCCAGCAGCATCGACACACCTAACTATGGCTACACCTTC. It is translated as CASSIDTPNYGYTF.

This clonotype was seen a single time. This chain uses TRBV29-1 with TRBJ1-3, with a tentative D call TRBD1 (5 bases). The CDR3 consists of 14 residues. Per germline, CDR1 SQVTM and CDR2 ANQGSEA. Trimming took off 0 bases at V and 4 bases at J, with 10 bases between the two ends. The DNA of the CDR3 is TGCAGCGTTGAAGATCCAGGGTGGGGAAACACCATATATTTT. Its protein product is CSVEDPGWGNTIYF.

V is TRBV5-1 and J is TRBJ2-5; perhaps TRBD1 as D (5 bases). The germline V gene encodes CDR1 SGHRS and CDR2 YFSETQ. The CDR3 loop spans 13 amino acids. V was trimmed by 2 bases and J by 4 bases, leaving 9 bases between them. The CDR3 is CASSFAGIETQYF. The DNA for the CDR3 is TGCGCCAGCAGCTTTGCAGGGATAGAGACCCAGTACTTC.

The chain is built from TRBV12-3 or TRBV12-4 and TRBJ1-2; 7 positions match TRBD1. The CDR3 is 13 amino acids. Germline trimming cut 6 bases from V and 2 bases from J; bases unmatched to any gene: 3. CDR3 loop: CASSEDRNYGYTF. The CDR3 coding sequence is TGTGCCAGCAGCGAGGACAGGAACTATGGCTACACCTTC.

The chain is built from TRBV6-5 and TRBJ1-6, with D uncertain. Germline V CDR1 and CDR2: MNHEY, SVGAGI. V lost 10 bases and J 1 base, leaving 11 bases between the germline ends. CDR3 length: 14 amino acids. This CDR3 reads CATISRSYNSPLHF. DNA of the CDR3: TGTGCCACCATAAGTCGGTCCTATAATTCACCCCTCCACTTT.

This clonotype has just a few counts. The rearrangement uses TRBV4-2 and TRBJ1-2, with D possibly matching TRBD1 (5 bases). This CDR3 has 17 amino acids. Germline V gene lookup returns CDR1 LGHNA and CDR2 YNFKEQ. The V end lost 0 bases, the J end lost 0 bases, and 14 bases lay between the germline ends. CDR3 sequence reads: CASSQDFKTAANYGYTF. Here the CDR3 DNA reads TGTGCCAGCAGCCAAGATTTCAAGACAGCTGCTAACTATGGCTACACCTTC.

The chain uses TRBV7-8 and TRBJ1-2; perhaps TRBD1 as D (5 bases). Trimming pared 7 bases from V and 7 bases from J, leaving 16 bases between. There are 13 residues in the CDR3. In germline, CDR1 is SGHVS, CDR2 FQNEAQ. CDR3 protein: CASNAGNIVGYTF. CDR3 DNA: TGTGCCAGCAACGCAGGGAACATAGTTGGCTACACCTTC.

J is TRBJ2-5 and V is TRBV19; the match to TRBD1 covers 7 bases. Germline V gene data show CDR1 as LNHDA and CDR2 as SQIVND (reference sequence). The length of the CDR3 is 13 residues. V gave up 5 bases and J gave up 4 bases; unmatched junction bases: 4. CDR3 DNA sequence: TGTGCCAGTAGTTACAGGGGTAGAGAGACCCAGTACTTC. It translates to CASSYRGRETQYF.

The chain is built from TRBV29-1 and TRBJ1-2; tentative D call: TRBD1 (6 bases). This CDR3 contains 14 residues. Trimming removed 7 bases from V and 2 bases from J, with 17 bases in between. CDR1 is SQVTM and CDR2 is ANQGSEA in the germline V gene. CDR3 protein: CSASRGLTNYGYTF. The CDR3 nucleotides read TGCAGCGCCTCCCGGGGGCTTACCAACTATGGCTACACCTTC.

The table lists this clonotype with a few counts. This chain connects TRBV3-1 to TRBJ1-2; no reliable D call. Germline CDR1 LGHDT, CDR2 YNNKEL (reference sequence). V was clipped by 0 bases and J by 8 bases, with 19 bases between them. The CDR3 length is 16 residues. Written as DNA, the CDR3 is TGTGCCAGCAGCCAAGATAATAGGTTTAATCGGAGGGGCTACACCTTC. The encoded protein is CASSQDNRFNRRGYTF.

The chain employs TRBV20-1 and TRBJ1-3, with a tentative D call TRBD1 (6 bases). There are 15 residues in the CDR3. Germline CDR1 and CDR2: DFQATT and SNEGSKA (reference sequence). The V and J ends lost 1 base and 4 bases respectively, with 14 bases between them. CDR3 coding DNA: TGCAGTGCTAGAGGGGGGCCAGGGGACGGAAACACCATATATTTT. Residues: CSARGGPGDGNTIYF.

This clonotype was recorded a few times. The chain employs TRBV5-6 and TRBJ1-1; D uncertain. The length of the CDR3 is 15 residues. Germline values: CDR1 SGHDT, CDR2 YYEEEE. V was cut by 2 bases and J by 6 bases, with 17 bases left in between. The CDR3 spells CASSFLGVVSAEAFF. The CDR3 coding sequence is TGTGCCAGCAGCTTTTTAGGTGTTGTAAGCGCTGAAGCTTTCTTT.

CDR3 loop: CASRSGPSERGYTF. As DNA, the CDR3 is TGTGCCAGCAGATCGGGACCATCTGAACGGGGCTACACCTTC. The chain carries TRBV6-2 or TRBV6-3 and TRBJ1-2; weak D call: TRBD1 (5 bases). The germline V gene encodes CDR1 MNHEY and CDR2 SVGEGT. Trimming took 6 bases from V and 8 from J, leaving 19 bases between them. This CDR3 is built from 14 residues.

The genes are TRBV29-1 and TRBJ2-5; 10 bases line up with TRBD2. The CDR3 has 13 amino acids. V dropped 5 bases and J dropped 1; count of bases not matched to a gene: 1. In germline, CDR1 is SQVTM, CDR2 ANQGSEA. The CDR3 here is CSVKREGQETQYF. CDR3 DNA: TGCAGCGTTAAGCGGGAGGGCCAAGAGACCCAGTACTTC.

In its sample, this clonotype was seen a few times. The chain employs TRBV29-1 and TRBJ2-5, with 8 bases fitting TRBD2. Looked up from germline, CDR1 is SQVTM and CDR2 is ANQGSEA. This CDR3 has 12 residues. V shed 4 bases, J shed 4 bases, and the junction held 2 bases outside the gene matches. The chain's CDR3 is CSVGLAGETQYF. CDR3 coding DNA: TGCAGCGTTGGGCTAGCGGGAGAGACCCAGTACTTC.

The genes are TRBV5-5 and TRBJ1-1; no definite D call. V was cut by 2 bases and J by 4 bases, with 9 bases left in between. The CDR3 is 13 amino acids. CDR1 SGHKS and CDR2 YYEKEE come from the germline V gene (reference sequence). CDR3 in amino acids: CASSFGILTEAFF. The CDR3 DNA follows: TGTGCCAGCAGCTTCGGTATTCTCACTGAAGCTTTCTTT.

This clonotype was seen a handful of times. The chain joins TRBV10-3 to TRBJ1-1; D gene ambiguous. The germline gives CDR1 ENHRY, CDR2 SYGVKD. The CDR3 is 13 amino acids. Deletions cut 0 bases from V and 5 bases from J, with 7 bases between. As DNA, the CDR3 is TGTGCCATCAGTGAGTCTGAGGGTACTGAAGCTTTCTTT. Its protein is CAISESEGTEAFF.

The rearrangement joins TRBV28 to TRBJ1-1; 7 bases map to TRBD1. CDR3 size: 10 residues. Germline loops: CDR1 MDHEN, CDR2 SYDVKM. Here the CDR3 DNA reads TGTGGGACAGGACCCACTGAAGCTTTCTTT. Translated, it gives CGTGPTEAFF.

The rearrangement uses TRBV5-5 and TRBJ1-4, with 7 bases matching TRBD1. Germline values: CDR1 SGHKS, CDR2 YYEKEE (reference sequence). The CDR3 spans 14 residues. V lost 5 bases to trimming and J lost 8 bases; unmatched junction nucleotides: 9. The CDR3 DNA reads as TGTGCCAGCAGTTCGGGACAGACGGGGGAAAAACTGTTTTTT. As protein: CASSSGQTGEKLFF.

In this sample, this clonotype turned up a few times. The CDR3 region is CATSSSANQPQHF. CDR3 bases: TGTGCCACCAGTAGTTCGGCTAATCAGCCCCAGCATTTT. The rearrangement uses TRBV24-1 and TRBJ1-5; D is uncertain. The CDR3 has 13 residues. Germline loops: CDR1 KGHDR, CDR2 SFDVKD. V was cut by 6 bases and J by 4 bases, with 9 bases left in between.

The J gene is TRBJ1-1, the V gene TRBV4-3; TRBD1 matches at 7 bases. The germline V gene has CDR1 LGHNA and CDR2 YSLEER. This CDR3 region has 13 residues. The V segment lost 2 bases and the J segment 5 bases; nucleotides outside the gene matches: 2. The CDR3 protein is CASSQIQGTEAFF. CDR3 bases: TGCGCCAGCAGCCAAATACAGGGGACTGAAGCTTTCTTT.

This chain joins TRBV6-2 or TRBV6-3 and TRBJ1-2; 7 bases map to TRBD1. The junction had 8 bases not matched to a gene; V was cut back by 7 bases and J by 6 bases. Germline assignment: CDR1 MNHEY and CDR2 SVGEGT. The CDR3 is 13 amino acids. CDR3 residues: CASNRRDRDGYTF. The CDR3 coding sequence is TGTGCCAGCAACCGCCGGGACAGAGATGGCTACACCTTC.

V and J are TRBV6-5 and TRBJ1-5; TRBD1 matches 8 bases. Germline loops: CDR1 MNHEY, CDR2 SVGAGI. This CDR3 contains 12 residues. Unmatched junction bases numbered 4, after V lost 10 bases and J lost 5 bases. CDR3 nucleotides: TGTGCCATTGGACAGGGAGATCAGCCCCAGCATTTT. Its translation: CAIGQGDQPQHF.

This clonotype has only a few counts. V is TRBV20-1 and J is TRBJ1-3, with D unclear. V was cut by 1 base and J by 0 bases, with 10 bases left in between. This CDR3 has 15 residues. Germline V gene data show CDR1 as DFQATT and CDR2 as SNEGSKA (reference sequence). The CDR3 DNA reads TGCAGTGCTAGAGCGAACTACAACTCTGGAAACACCATATATTTT. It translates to CSARANYNSGNTIYF.

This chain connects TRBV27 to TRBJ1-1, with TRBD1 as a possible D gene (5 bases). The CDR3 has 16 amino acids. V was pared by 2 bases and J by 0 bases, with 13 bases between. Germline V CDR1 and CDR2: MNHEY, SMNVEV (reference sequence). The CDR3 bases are TGTGCCAGCAGTTTAGCCGTCGGGGGTTTGAACACTGAAGCTTTCTTT. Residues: CASSLAVGGLNTEAFF.

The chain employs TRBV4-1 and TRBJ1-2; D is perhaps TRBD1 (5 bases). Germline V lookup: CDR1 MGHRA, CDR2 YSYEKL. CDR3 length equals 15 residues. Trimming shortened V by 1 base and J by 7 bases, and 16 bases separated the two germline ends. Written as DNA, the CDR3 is TGCGCCAGCAGCCAAGCCACGGGGCTCTATGCTGGCTACACCTTC. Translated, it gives CASSQATGLYAGYTF.

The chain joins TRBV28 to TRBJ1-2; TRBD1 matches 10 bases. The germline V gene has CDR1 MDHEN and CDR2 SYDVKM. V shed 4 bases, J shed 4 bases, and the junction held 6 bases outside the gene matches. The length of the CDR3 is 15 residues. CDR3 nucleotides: TGTGCCAGCAGTTGGACCGGGACAGGGGCCTATGGCTACACCTTC. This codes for CASSWTGTGAYGYTF.

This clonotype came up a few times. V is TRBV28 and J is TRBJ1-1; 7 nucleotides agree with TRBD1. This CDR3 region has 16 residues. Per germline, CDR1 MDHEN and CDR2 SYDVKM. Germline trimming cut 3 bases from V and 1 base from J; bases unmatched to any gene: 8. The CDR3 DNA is TGTGCCAGCAGTTTTCCTCAGGGGGTACCGAACACTGAAGCTTTCTTT. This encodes CASSFPQGVPNTEAFF. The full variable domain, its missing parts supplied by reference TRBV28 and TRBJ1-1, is DVKVTQSSRYLVKRTGEKVFLECVQDMDHENMFWYRQDPGLGLRLIYFSYDVKMKEKGDIPEGYSVSREKKERFSLILESASTNQTSMYLCASSFPQGVPNTEAFFGQGTRLTVV.